This T cell receptor (beta chain) emerged from a study of T cell repertoires in cytomegalovirus infection. As for the study in general: Based on public TCR beta signatures, there were indications of CMV infection and of a matching HLA type.

This clonotype was detected ten times or more. Its matching antigen is unknown. Each CDR3 protein is one row after TCRdb ran MiXCR on the reads. The sample comprises about 300,000 distinct CDR3 sequences, approximately 8.9% of which are singletons, and 2.5% rests with the top ten. Study-wide results and limits: Pooled public TCR beta family frequency picked out CMV carriers with the relevant HLA. HLA-C-restricted CMV-specific TCR beta clonotypes were dominant in the ex vivo response.

This CDR3 contains 17 residues. With V trimmed by 5 bases and J by 0 bases, 4 bases remained unmatched. Looked up from germline, CDR1 is SGHTA and CDR2 is FQGNSA. Source material: PBMCs. The receptor comes from a human donor in good health (CMV status not recorded). Some clones in this sample may be carry-over from other donors' samples. The rearrangement uses TRBV7-2 and TRBJ1-6, with 10 bases matching TRBD1. The CDR3 DNA follows: TGTGCCAGCAGCCCTGGACAGGGGGTCTCCTATAATTCACCCCTCCACTTT. Translated: CASSPGQGVSYNSPLHF.